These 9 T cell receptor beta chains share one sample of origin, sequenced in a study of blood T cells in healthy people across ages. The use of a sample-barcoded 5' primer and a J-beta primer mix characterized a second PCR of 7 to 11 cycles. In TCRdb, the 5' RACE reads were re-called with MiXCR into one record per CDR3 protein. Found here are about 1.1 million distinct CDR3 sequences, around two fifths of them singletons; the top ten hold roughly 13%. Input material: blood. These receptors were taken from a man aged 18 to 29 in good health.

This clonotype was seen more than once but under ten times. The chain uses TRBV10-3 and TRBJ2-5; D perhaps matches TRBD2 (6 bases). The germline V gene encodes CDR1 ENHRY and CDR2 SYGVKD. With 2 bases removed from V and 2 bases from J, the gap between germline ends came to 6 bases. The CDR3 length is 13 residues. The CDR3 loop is CAISEGGQETQYF. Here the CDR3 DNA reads TGTGCCATCAGTGAGGGGGGGCAAGAGACCCAGTACTTC.

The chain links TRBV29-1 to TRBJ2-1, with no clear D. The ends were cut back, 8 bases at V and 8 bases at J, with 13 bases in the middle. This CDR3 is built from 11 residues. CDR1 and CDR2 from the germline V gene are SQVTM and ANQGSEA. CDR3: CSSQIVDEQFF. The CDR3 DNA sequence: TGCAGCTCCCAGATCGTGGATGAGCAGTTCTTC.

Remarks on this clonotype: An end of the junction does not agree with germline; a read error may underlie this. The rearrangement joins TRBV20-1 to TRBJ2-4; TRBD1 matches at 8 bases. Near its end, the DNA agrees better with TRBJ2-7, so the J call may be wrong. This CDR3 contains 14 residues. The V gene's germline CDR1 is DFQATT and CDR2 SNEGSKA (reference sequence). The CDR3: CSTRGQGGRYEQYF. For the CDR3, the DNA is TGCAGTACTAGAGGACAGGGTGGTCGGTACGAGCAGTACTTC.

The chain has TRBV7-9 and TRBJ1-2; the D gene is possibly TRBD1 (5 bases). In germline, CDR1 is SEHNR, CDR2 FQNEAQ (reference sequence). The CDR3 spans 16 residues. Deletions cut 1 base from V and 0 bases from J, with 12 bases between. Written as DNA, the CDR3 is TGTGCCAGCAGCTTAGATGGGGGATCATCTAACTATGGCTACACCTTC. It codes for CASSLDGGSSNYGYTF.

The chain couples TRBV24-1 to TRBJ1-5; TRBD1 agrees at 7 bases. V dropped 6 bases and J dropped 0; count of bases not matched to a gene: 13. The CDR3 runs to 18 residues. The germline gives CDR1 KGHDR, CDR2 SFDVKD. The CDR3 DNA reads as TGTGCCACCAGTTTCTCAGGGGGACAAGACCTTAGCAATCAGCCCCAGCATTTT. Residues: CATSFSGGQDLSNQPQHF.

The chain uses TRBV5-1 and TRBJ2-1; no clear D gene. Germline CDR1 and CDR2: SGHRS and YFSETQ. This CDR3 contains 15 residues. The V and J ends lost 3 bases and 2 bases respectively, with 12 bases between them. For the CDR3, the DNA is TGCGCCAGCAGCTCGAGTACCGAAACCTACAATGAGCAGTTCTTC. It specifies CASSSSTETYNEQFF. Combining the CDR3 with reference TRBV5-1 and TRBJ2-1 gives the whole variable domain KAGVTQTPRYLIKTRGQQVTLSCSPISGHRSVSWYQQTPGQGLQFLFEYFSETQRNKGNFPGRFSGRQFSNSRSEMNVSTLELGDSALYLCASSSSTETYNEQFFGPGTRLTVL.

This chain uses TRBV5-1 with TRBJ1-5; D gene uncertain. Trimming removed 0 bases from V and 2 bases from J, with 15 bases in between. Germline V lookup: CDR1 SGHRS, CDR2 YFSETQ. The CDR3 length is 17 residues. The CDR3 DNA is TGCGCCAGCAGCTTGGGTGTAGGTTCTATAGGCAATCAGCCCCAGCATTTT. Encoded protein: CASSLGVGSIGNQPQHF.

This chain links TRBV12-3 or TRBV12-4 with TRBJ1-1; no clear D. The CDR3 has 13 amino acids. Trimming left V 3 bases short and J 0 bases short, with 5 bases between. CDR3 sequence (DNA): TGTGCCAGCAGTTTGCTGATGAACACTGAAGCTTTCTTT. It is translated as CASSLLMNTEAFF.

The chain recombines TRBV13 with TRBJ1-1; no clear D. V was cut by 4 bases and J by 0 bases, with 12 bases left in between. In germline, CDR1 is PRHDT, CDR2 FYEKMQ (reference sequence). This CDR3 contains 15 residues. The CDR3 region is CASSSIGQLNTEAFF. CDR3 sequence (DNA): TGTGCCAGCAGCTCTATTGGGCAGCTGAACACTGAAGCTTTCTTT. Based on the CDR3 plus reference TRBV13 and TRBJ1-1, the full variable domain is AAGVIQSPRHLIKEKRETATLKCYPIPRHDTVYWYQQGPGQDPQFLISFYEKMQSDKGSIPDRFSAQQFSDYHSELNMSSLELGDSALYFCASSSIGQLNTEAFFGQGTRLTVV.